This TCR beta chain was documented in a study of blood T cells in healthy people across ages. Overall study: About one barcoded beta molecule per two T cells was the capture yield of template switching.

The germline V and J ends were trimmed by 4 bases and 2 bases, with 12 bases remaining between them. The CDR3 sequence is 14 residues long. Germline assignment: CDR1 SGHRS and CDR2 YFSETQ. It was with a sample-barcoded 5' primer and a J-beta primer mix that a second PCR of about 6 to 12 cycles was run. From each sample, at least 2.5 million paired-end reads containing CDR3 were obtained. One entry per CDR3 protein results from TCRdb running MiXCR on the 5' RACE reads. The sample has about 680,000 distinct CDR3 sequences; 49% are singletons. Samples each had at least 6 micrograms of total RNA extracted. This clonotype appeared a few times.

The rearrangement joins TRBV5-1 to TRBJ2-5; a weak D match, TRBD1 (5 bases). Sequenced: blood. This TCR came from a woman aged 60 to 75 in good health. CDR3 nucleotide sequence: TGCGCCAGCAGCGATGTGTCAGGGCAAGAGACCCAGTACTTC. Its translation is CASSDVSGQETQYF.